This entry is about one T cell receptor (beta chain). Its antigen is currently unknown. The time point here: patch test 3, about 24 weeks after DPC sensitization. Stated treatment: therapeutic diphenylcyclopropenone sensitization with weekly scalp DPC. The source of the sample is a study of human T cells and chemical hapten exposure. Study-wide findings and caveats: Sensitization with DPC brought no change to TCRs above 1 in 1000 in frequency. Expanded TCRs formed significantly more large CDR3 similarity clusters than controls.

TCRdb re-called the RACE reads with MiXCR, one entry per CDR3 protein. The sample lists 55,000 to 80,000 distinct CDR3 sequences; roughly 11% were seen once. V was clipped by 9 bases and J by 0 bases, with 12 bases between them. The CDR3 runs to 13 residues. Germline V gives CDR1 SGHNT, CDR2 YYREEE (reference sequence). The J gene is TRBJ1-1, the V gene TRBV5-4; the D gene is possibly TRBD1 (6 bases). This clonotype originated in a woman aged 25-40 years with alopecia areata. Some clones in this sample may be carry-over from other donors' samples. The sample consisted of whole blood, taken in connection with sensitization to the hapten diphenylcyclopropenone (DPC). CDR3 sequence reads: CATQGSMNTEAFF. CDR3 bases: TGTGCCACACAGGGCTCCATGAACACTGAAGCTTTCTTT.